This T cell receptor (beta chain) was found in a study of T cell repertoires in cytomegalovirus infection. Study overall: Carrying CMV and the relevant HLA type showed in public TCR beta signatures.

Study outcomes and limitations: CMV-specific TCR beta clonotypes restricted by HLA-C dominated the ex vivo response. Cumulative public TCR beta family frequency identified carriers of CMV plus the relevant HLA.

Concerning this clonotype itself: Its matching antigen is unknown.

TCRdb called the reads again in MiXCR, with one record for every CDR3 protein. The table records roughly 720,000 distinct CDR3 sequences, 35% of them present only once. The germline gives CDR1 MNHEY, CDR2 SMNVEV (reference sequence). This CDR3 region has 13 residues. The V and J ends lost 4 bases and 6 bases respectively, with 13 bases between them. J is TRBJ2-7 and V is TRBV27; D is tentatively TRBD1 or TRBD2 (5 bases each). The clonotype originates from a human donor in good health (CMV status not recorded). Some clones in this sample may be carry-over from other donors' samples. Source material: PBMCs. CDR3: CASSSGTSLEQYF. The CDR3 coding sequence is TGTGCCAGCAGTTCGGGGACGTCTCTCGAGCAGTACTTC.